Listed below are T cell receptor beta chains from one sample, sequenced in a study of blood T cell repertoires in COVID-19. Sequenced by immunoSEQ multiplex PCR; TCRdb stores in-frame clones only, minus some. The sample includes hundreds of thousands of clones, around 83% seen only once; the top ten take approximately 13%. Sequencing used peripheral blood. The receptors here all came from a woman in her fifties or sixties with active or convalescent COVID-19. CDR3s include the opening cysteine and the closing phenylalanine or tryptophan. D genes are given only for firm matches. Some rows have no size entry. The others give once, few or many, or a class for an expanded clone.

CDR3 length	J gene	clone size	V gene	D gene	CDR3 protein	CDR3 DNA
15	TRBJ1-6	.	TRBV5-4	TRBD1	CASSYDRGEGSPLHF	TGTGCCAGCAGCTACGACAGGGGTGAGGGTTCACCCCTCCACTTT
15	TRBJ2-5	.	TRBV10-2	TRBD1	CASSESGTAQETQYF	TGCGCCAGCAGTGAGTCGGGGACAGCACAAGAGACCCAGTACTTC
13	TRBJ1-6	.	TRBV28	.	CASSRVDNSPLHF	TGTGCCAGCAGCCGGGTAGATAATTCACCCCTCCACTTT
13	TRBJ1-3	many	TRBV12-3/TRBV12-4	.	CATRPTPGNTIYF	TGTGCCACCCGACCGACTCCTGGAAACACCATATATTTT
13	TRBJ2-7	.	TRBV6-5	.	CASTTMGNYEQYF	TGTGCCAGCACCACAATGGGCAACTACGAGCAGTACTTC
17	TRBJ2-1	.	TRBV4-3	TRBD2	CASSQVLGGGNYNEQFF	TGCGCCAGCAGCCAAGTCCTCGGGGGGGGGAACTACAATGAGCAGTTCTTC
10	TRBJ1-2	.	TRBV7-9	.	CASSGTGRIF	TGTGCCAGCAGCGGTACAGGGCGGATCTTC
12	TRBJ1-1	few	TRBV12-3/TRBV12-4	.	CASSSGITEAFF	TGTGCCAGCAGTTCCGGGATCACTGAAGCTTTCTTT
15	TRBJ1-3	few	TRBV4-1	.	CASSPPEYSGNTIYF	TGCGCCAGCAGCCCGCCTGAGTACTCTGGAAACACCATATATTTT
18	TRBJ1-3	.	TRBV18	.	CASSPFRSGVGSGNTIYF	TGTGCCAGCTCACCTTTCAGGAGCGGGGTCGGCTCTGGAAACACCATATATTTT
12	TRBJ1-4	.	TRBV5-1	.	CASSLAGSTLFF	TGCGCCAGCAGCTTGGCAGGTTCAACACTGTTTTTT
15	TRBJ1-2	.	TRBV6-5	TRBD1	CASSWTGDPNYGYTF	TGTGCCAGCAGTTGGACAGGGGACCCTAACTATGGCTACACCTTC
13	TRBJ1-1	once	TRBV7-2	TRBD1	CASSSAPGQRAFF	TGTGCCAGCAGCTCAGCCCCGGGACAGAGAGCTTTCTTT
16	TRBJ2-2	.	TRBV7-8	TRBD1	CASSQQGPPYTGELFF	TGTGCCAGCAGCCAACAGGGGCCACCCTACACCGGGGAGCTGTTTTTT
15	TRBJ2-7	.	TRBV7-2	TRBD2	CASSQMAGGGVEQYF	TGTGCCAGCAGCCAGATGGCGGGGGGCGGGGTCGAGCAGTACTTC
13	TRBJ2-2	.	TRBV24-1	TRBD1	CATRETGTGELFF	TGTGCCACCAGAGAGACAGGGACCGGGGAGCTGTTTTTT
13	TRBJ1-5	.	TRBV12-3/TRBV12-4	.	CASNKGVGQPQHF	TGTGCCAGCAACAAGGGGGTCGGTCAGCCCCAGCATTTT
13	TRBJ1-1	.	TRBV27	.	CASRLAGDTEAFF	TGTGCCAGCAGGCTCGCGGGGGACACTGAAGCTTTCTTT
13	TRBJ1-2	.	TRBV6-5	.	CASSSPKSYGYTF	TGTGCCAGCAGCTCTCCTAAGTCCTATGGCTACACCTTC
18	TRBJ2-5	.	TRBV9	TRBD2	CASSPRSRVAGGRETQYF	TGTGCCAGCAGCCCGCGTTCGAGGGTGGCGGGGGGGCGAGAGACCCAGTACTTC
15	TRBJ1-5	.	TRBV18	.	CASSTRQVSREPQHF	TGTGCCAGCTCAACTAGACAGGTTTCGAGGGAGCCCCAGCATTTT
13	TRBJ1-2	.	TRBV5-5	.	CASSIDGPSGYTF	TGTGCCAGCAGCATCGACGGCCCTAGTGGCTACACCTTC
14	TRBJ1-5	once	TRBV9	.	CASSVDLSNQPQHF	TGTGCCAGCAGCGTAGATCTAAGCAATCAGCCCCAGCATTTT
14	TRBJ1-5	.	TRBV27	.	CASSRRYSNQPQHF	TGTGCCAGCAGTCGTCGTTATAGCAATCAGCCCCAGCATTTT
14	TRBJ2-7	.	TRBV5-1	.	CASSVVTGTYEQYF	TGCGCCAGCAGCGTGGTTACAGGTACCTACGAGCAGTACTTC
13	TRBJ1-1	.	TRBV7-8	.	CASSLYLNTEAFF	TGTGCCAGCAGCTTATATCTGAACACTGAAGCTTTCTTT
14	TRBJ1-2	.	TRBV7-3	.	CASSLTSADYGYTF	TGTGCCAGCAGCTTAACGTCGGCGGATTATGGCTACACCTTC
12	TRBJ1-2	.	TRBV7-2	.	CASSLAGYGYTF	TGTGCCAGCAGCTTAGCCGGCTATGGCTACACCTTC
14	TRBJ1-2	.	TRBV7-9	TRBD1	CASSSQGGEGGYTF	TGTGCCAGCAGCTCTCAGGGGGGTGAAGGTGGCTACACCTTC
19	TRBJ2-3	once	TRBV2	TRBD1	CASSGSGTGGRASTDTQYF	TGTGCCAGCAGTGGTAGTGGGACAGGGGGGAGGGCTAGCACAGATACGCAGTATTTT
16	TRBJ2-5	.	TRBV18	.	CASSVFAQATEETQYF	TGTGCCAGCTCCGTTTTCGCACAGGCGACGGAAGAGACCCAGTACTTC
12	TRBJ2-7	.	TRBV10-3	.	CATGGPAYEQYF	TGTGCCACGGGGGGCCCTGCCTACGAGCAGTACTTC
16	TRBJ2-7	.	TRBV4-1	TRBD1	CASSPGQGLPSYEQYF	TGCGCCAGCAGCCCGGGACAGGGGCTTCCATCCTACGAGCAGTACTTC
16	TRBJ1-3	.	TRBV7-9	TRBD1	CASSHDRVGSGNTIYF	TGTGCCAGCAGCCACGACAGGGTTGGGTCTGGAAACACCATATATTTT
14	TRBJ2-4	.	TRBV4-3	TRBD2	CPSSRQRGGNIQYF	TGCCCCAGCAGCCGACAACGGGGGGGAAACATTCAGTACTTC
14	TRBJ2-3	.	TRBV6-5	TRBD1	CASSQGDGTDTQYF	TGTGCCAGCAGCCAGGGGGACGGCACAGATACGCAGTATTTT
13	TRBJ1-2	.	TRBV19	TRBD1	CASSPDRGGGYTF	TGTGCCAGTAGTCCCGACAGGGGTGGTGGCTACACCTTC
14	TRBJ1-2	.	TRBV5-1	TRBD1	CASSGGTVLYGYTF	TGCGCCAGCAGCGGAGGGACAGTCCTCTATGGCTACACCTTC